These T cell receptor beta chains were read from a single sample in a study of CD8 T cells in Susac syndrome. From the immunoSEQ multiplex PCR reads, TCRdb called clonotypes with MiXCR, one entry per CDR3 protein. The sample holds about 120,000 distinct CDR3 sequences, 96% seen once. Sequencing was carried out using CD4+ T cells from PBMCs. The receptors originated from a human donor with Susac syndrome. The CDR3 runs from the conserved cysteine through the conserved F or W. D genes are given only for firm matches. Clone size is shown for a subset of rows, as once, few, many or a class of expanded clone.

d_gene: TRBD1; abundance: -; v_gene: TRBV25-1; j_gene: TRBJ2-3; CDR3nt: TGTGCCAGCAGTGAAGGGGACAGGGGGACAGATACGCAGTATTTT; CDR3aa: CASSEGDRGTDTQYF
d_gene: -; abundance: -; v_gene: TRBV30; j_gene: TRBJ2-2; CDR3nt: TGTGCCTGGAGGTTTGGTGGATTGAACACCGGGGAGCTGTTTTTT; CDR3aa: CAWRFGGLNTGELFF
d_gene: TRBD1; abundance: -; v_gene: TRBV25-1; j_gene: TRBJ2-2; CDR3nt: TGTGCCAGCAGTGAATCTCGGACAGGTCCCGGGGAGCTGTTTTTT; CDR3aa: CASSESRTGPGELFF
d_gene: TRBD1; abundance: few; v_gene: TRBV5-6; j_gene: TRBJ2-5; CDR3nt: TGTGCCAGCAGCCTAGACAGGGGGCAAGAGACCCAGTACTTC; CDR3aa: CASSLDRGQETQYF
d_gene: TRBD2; abundance: -; v_gene: TRBV12-3/TRBV12-4; j_gene: TRBJ2-1; CDR3nt: TGTGCCAGCAGCCGACTAGCGGGAGGTCCCTACAATGAGCAGTTCTTC; CDR3aa: CASSRLAGGPYNEQFF
d_gene: -; abundance: -; v_gene: TRBV2; j_gene: TRBJ2-1; CDR3nt: TGTGCCAGCAGTGTAGAGGGAGTGATCTACAATGAGCAGTTCTTC; CDR3aa: CASSVEGVIYNEQFF
d_gene: -; abundance: -; v_gene: TRBV27; j_gene: TRBJ2-5; CDR3nt: TGTGCCAGCAGTTTACAACGGCAAGAGACCCAGTACTTC; CDR3aa: CASSLQRQETQYF
d_gene: TRBD1; abundance: -; v_gene: TRBV29-1; j_gene: TRBJ1-2; CDR3nt: TGCAGCGTTGTGGACAGGGGGCAAGGAGGCTACACCTTC; CDR3aa: CSVVDRGQGGYTF
d_gene: -; abundance: -; v_gene: TRBV25-1; j_gene: TRBJ1-5; CDR3nt: TGTGCCAGCAGTAATACGGGGCTGACTCCCCAGCATTTT; CDR3aa: CASSNTGLTPQHF
d_gene: -; abundance: -; v_gene: TRBV10-3; j_gene: TRBJ1-1; CDR3nt: TGTGCCATCATGGCCGCAGGGATGAACACTGAAGCTTTCTTT; CDR3aa: CAIMAAGMNTEAFF
d_gene: TRBD1; abundance: -; v_gene: TRBV6-6; j_gene: TRBJ2-1; CDR3nt: TGTGCCAGCATCTACGACCCTGGACAGGGGAACAATGAGCAGTTCTTC; CDR3aa: CASIYDPGQGNNEQFF
d_gene: -; abundance: -; v_gene: TRBV3-1; j_gene: TRBJ2-5; CDR3nt: TGTGCCAGCAGCCATCAAGTCGAATTAGAGACCCAGTACTTC; CDR3aa: CASSHQVELETQYF
d_gene: -; abundance: -; v_gene: TRBV25-1; j_gene: TRBJ2-6; CDR3nt: TGTGCCACAACCTCTGGGGCCAACGTCCTGACTTTC; CDR3aa: CATTSGANVLTF
d_gene: TRBD1; abundance: -; v_gene: TRBV19; j_gene: TRBJ2-7; CDR3nt: TGTGCCAGTACCAGCACAGGGGTCGAGCAGTACTTC; CDR3aa: CASTSTGVEQYF
d_gene: -; abundance: -; v_gene: TRBV3-1; j_gene: TRBJ2-1; CDR3nt: TGTGCCAGCAGCCAAGTTGGGCCACAGTTCTTC; CDR3aa: CASSQVGPQFF
d_gene: -; abundance: -; v_gene: TRBV29-1; j_gene: TRBJ2-3; CDR3nt: TGCAGCGTCGCCCGGGTGGAAATAACGCAGTATTTT; CDR3aa: CSVARVEITQYF
d_gene: -; abundance: -; v_gene: TRBV20-1; j_gene: TRBJ1-2; CDR3nt: TGCAGTGCTTCTACCCCAGGCGGCAGCTATGGCTACACCTTC; CDR3aa: CSASTPGGSYGYTF
d_gene: -; abundance: -; v_gene: TRBV3-1; j_gene: TRBJ2-1; CDR3nt: TGTGCCAGCAGCCCGACTAGTTATGAGCAGTTCTTC; CDR3aa: CASSPTSYEQFF
d_gene: -; abundance: -; v_gene: TRBV29-1; j_gene: TRBJ2-6; CDR3nt: TGCAGCGCCCTCTCTCGACAGGCCTCTGGGGCCAACGTCCTGACTTTC; CDR3aa: CSALSRQASGANVLTF
d_gene: -; abundance: -; v_gene: TRBV19; j_gene: TRBJ1-1; CDR3nt: TGTGCCAGTAGTATCGAAGGGGGCACTGAAGCTTTCTTT; CDR3aa: CASSIEGGTEAFF
d_gene: TRBD2; abundance: -; v_gene: TRBV11-2; j_gene: TRBJ2-3; CDR3nt: TGTGCCAGCAGCTTAGTTCCGCTAGCGGGGAATGGAGATACGCAGTATTTT; CDR3aa: CASSLVPLAGNGDTQYF
d_gene: -; abundance: once; v_gene: TRBV9; j_gene: TRBJ1-4; CDR3nt: TGTGCCAGCAGCGCCCGGCAGGGAGGTTTGGATGAAAAACTGTTTTTT; CDR3aa: CASSARQGGLDEKLFF
d_gene: -; abundance: -; v_gene: TRBV5-1; j_gene: TRBJ2-7; CDR3nt: TGCGCCAGCAGCTTCGGAGGGGCACCCAACTACGAGCAGTACTTC; CDR3aa: CASSFGGAPNYEQYF
d_gene: TRBD2; abundance: -; v_gene: TRBV29-1; j_gene: TRBJ2-7; CDR3nt: TGCAGCGTCCAACCCGGGACTAGCGGACAGAGCTCCTACGAGCAGTACTTC; CDR3aa: CSVQPGTSGQSSYEQYF
d_gene: -; abundance: -; v_gene: TRBV9; j_gene: TRBJ2-1; CDR3nt: TGTGCCAGCAGCGTAGGGAGAGCTGGCTACAATGAGCAGTTCTTC; CDR3aa: CASSVGRAGYNEQFF
d_gene: TRBD2; abundance: -; v_gene: TRBV5-6; j_gene: TRBJ2-3; CDR3nt: TGTGCCAGCAGCTTCGGACTAGCGGGAGGAGTAGATACGCAGTATTTT; CDR3aa: CASSFGLAGGVDTQYF
d_gene: -; abundance: -; v_gene: TRBV20-1; j_gene: TRBJ2-3; CDR3nt: TGCAGTGCTGCAGGGGAAGATACGCAGTATTTT; CDR3aa: CSAAGEDTQYF
d_gene: -; abundance: -; v_gene: TRBV6-5; j_gene: TRBJ2-5; CDR3nt: TGTGCCAGCAGTTACTCGTTCAGCGTAGAGACCCAGTACTTC; CDR3aa: CASSYSFSVETQYF
d_gene: TRBD2; abundance: -; v_gene: TRBV7-2; j_gene: TRBJ2-5; CDR3nt: TGTGCCAGCAGCCCCGGCTTTTTAGCGGGAGAAGAGACCCAGTACTTC; CDR3aa: CASSPGFLAGEETQYF
d_gene: TRBD2; abundance: -; v_gene: TRBV5-4; j_gene: TRBJ2-3; CDR3nt: TGTGCCAGCAGCGTAGGACTAGCGGGAGAGTTGGATACGCAGTATTTT; CDR3aa: CASSVGLAGELDTQYF
d_gene: TRBD2; abundance: once; v_gene: TRBV28; j_gene: TRBJ2-7; CDR3nt: TGTGCCAGCAGTTACGCTAGCGGCCCTACCTACGAGCAGTACTTC; CDR3aa: CASSYASGPTYEQYF
d_gene: TRBD1; abundance: once; v_gene: TRBV18; j_gene: TRBJ2-1; CDR3nt: TGTGCCAGCTCACCGGGACAGGTGGGCAATGAGCAGTTCTTC; CDR3aa: CASSPGQVGNEQFF
d_gene: TRBD1; abundance: -; v_gene: TRBV5-4; j_gene: TRBJ2-4; CDR3nt: TGTGCCAGCAGTACCGGGACAGAAAACATTCAGTACTTC; CDR3aa: CASSTGTENIQYF
d_gene: TRBD1; abundance: -; v_gene: TRBV15; j_gene: TRBJ2-1; CDR3nt: TGTGCCACCAGCAGAGATCGACAGGGGTACAATGAGCAGTTCTTC; CDR3aa: CATSRDRQGYNEQFF
d_gene: TRBD2; abundance: -; v_gene: TRBV20-1; j_gene: TRBJ2-1; CDR3nt: TGCAGTGCCCTCGGGGGGAATGAGCAGTTCTTC; CDR3aa: CSALGGNEQFF
d_gene: TRBD2; abundance: -; v_gene: TRBV9; j_gene: TRBJ2-1; CDR3nt: TGTGCCAGCAACCAAGCCGGGACTAGCGGCAACAATGAGCAGTTCTTC; CDR3aa: CASNQAGTSGNNEQFF
d_gene: TRBD2; abundance: -; v_gene: TRBV20-1; j_gene: TRBJ2-3; CDR3nt: TGCAGCGCGAGCGGGGGTCCGGATACGCAGTATTTT; CDR3aa: CSASGGPDTQYF
d_gene: -; abundance: -; v_gene: TRBV29-1; j_gene: TRBJ1-4; CDR3nt: TGCAGCGTTGAACGGGGTAGAGAAAAACTGTTTTTT; CDR3aa: CSVERGREKLFF
d_gene: -; abundance: -; v_gene: TRBV27; j_gene: TRBJ1-2; CDR3nt: TGTGCCAGCAGTTTCTGGCAGGGGAAGGGGAAGGACTATGGCTACACCTTC; CDR3aa: CASSFWQGKGKDYGYTF
d_gene: -; abundance: -; v_gene: TRBV5-6; j_gene: TRBJ2-1; CDR3nt: TGTGCCAGCGGTTCCACAGAGTTATACAATGAGCAGTTCTTC; CDR3aa: CASGSTELYNEQFF
d_gene: TRBD2; abundance: -; v_gene: TRBV30; j_gene: TRBJ2-2; CDR3nt: TGTGCCTGGAGTGTACTAGCGGGAGGGCCGAACACCGGGGAGCTGTTTTTT; CDR3aa: CAWSVLAGGPNTGELFF
d_gene: TRBD2; abundance: -; v_gene: TRBV20-1; j_gene: TRBJ2-1; CDR3nt: TGCAGTGCTTCGCTAGCGGGAGTGACGAATGAGCAGTTCTTC; CDR3aa: CSASLAGVTNEQFF
d_gene: -; abundance: -; v_gene: TRBV4-2; j_gene: TRBJ1-4; CDR3nt: TGTGCCAGCAGCCAAGATTATCCTCATCGGGGGTTAGGGCGTGCTAATGAAAAACTGTTTTTT; CDR3aa: CASSQDYPHRGLGRANEKLFF
d_gene: TRBD1; abundance: -; v_gene: TRBV4-1; j_gene: TRBJ1-1; CDR3nt: TGCGCCAGCCGAAGACAGGGGGCTGAAGCTTTCTTT; CDR3aa: CASRRQGAEAFF
d_gene: -; abundance: -; v_gene: TRBV5-1; j_gene: TRBJ1-2; CDR3nt: TGCGCCAGCAGCCCGGAGGAGGCTATGGGCTATGGCTACACCTTC; CDR3aa: CASSPEEAMGYGYTF